Below are 18 T cell receptor beta chains sequenced from a single sample in a study of cytotoxic CD8 clonotypes in ibrutinib-treated CLL. Profiling relied on immunoSEQ multiplex PCR, and the TCRdb table lists in-frame clones only, not all of them. The sample records some 160,000 clones, over 65% being singletons. Sequenced material: PBMCs, taken after 12 months of ibrutinib treatment. Receptors were obtained from a human donor with chronic lymphocytic leukemia.

V and J are TRBV30 and TRBJ1-2; TRBD1 matches 8 bases. Germline CDR1 is GTSNPN and CDR2 is SVGIG (reference sequence). V dropped 3 bases and J dropped 2; count of bases not matched to a gene: 5. This CDR3 comprises 14 residues. The CDR3 DNA reads TGTGCCTGGAGAGGACAGGGCGAAAACTATGGCTACACCTTC. It encodes CAWRGQGENYGYTF.

The chain combines TRBV7-8 with TRBJ1-1; D is unresolved. The V gene's germline CDR1 is SGHVS and CDR2 FQNEAQ. This CDR3 has 13 amino acids. V lost 3 bases and J lost 5, with 10 bases in between. The chain's CDR3 is CASSFLGRTEAFF. The CDR3 DNA reads as TGTGCCAGCAGCTTTCTAGGGCGGACTGAAGCTTTCTTT.

V usage is TRBV9 and J usage is TRBJ1-2; 8 nucleotides agree with TRBD1. This CDR3 region has 14 residues. From germline, CDR1 is SGDLS and CDR2 YYNGEE. V lost 7 bases and J lost 3; bases outside the gene matches: 8. CDR3 in DNA: TGTGCCAGCGCTTCGGGGACAGGCTACTATGGCTACACCTTC. This translates into CASASGTGYYGYTF.

The chain employs TRBV27 and TRBJ2-3; 14 nucleotides match TRBD2. Germline assignment: CDR1 MNHEY and CDR2 SMNVEV (reference sequence). The CDR3 totals 16 residues. V lost 4 bases and J lost 7; bases outside the gene matches: 7. Here the CDR3 reads CASSSPGLAGVNTQYF. CDR3 coding DNA: TGTGCCAGCAGTTCGCCGGGACTAGCGGGGGTAAATACGCAGTATTTT.

V and J are TRBV5-5 and TRBJ1-2; D call uncertain. The CDR3 totals 13 residues. Trimming removed 2 bases from V and 4 bases from J, with 9 bases in between. CDR1 and CDR2 (germline): SGHKS, YYEKEE (reference sequence). The CDR3 sequence is CASSLRPTYGYTF. The CDR3 coding sequence is TGTGCCAGCAGCTTAAGGCCGACCTATGGCTACACCTTC.

This clone was found a few times. The V gene is TRBV7-2, the J gene TRBJ1-5, with D unresolved. The CDR3 is made up of 12 amino acids. Germline V gene sequence: CDR1 SGHTA, CDR2 FQGNSA. Trimming pared 1 base from V and 11 bases from J, leaving 9 bases between. Here the CDR3 DNA reads TGTGCCAGCAGCTTAGACAGACGGTCCCAGCATTTT. Residues: CASSLDRRSQHF. The full variable domain, rest sourced from reference TRBV7-2 and TRBJ1-5, is GAGVSQSPSNKVTEKGKDVELRCDPISGHTALYWYRQSLGQGLEFLIYFQGNSAPDKSGLPSDRFSAERTGGSVSTLTIQRTQQEDSAVYLCASSLDRRSQHFGDGTRLSIL.

This chain connects TRBV21-1 to TRBJ2-7; the D call of TRBD2 is as the table states it, not checked on the DNA. TRBV21-1 has pseudogene status. The CDR3 has 12 residues. The CDR3 sequence: CASSGSSYEQYF. The DNA for the CDR3 is TGTGCCAGCAGCGGTAGCTCCTACGAGCAGTACTTC.

This chain uses TRBV6-6 with TRBJ1-3; TRBD1 matches at 8 bases. V trimming: 4 bases; J trimming: 6 bases; junction bases outside the gene matches: 2. The V gene's germline CDR1 is MNHNY and CDR2 SVGAGI (reference sequence). The length of the CDR3 is 13 residues. The CDR3 region has the DNA TGTGCCAGCAGTTCGGACAGGGCAAACACCATATATTTT. It specifies CASSSDRANTIYF.

For this clone: One end of the junction does not line up with germline, which may come from a read error. The chain employs TRBV10-3 and TRBJ2-7; D uncertain. Germline CDR1 and CDR2: ENHRY and SYGVKD. The CDR3 has 14 amino acids. The CDR3 loop reads CAIRESPHNYEQYF. Written as DNA, the CDR3 is TGTGCCATCAGGGAGTCCCCCCATAACTACGAGCAGTACTTC.

The genes are TRBV28 and TRBJ1-1; 8 bases agree with TRBD1. V dropped 6 bases and J dropped 2; count of bases not matched to a gene: 5. Germline V CDR1 and CDR2: MDHEN, SYDVKM. CDR3 length: 14 amino acids. The CDR3 coding sequence is TGTGCCAGCAGCTACAGGGGGTCTAACACTGAAGCTTTCTTT. The encoded protein is CASSYRGSNTEAFF.

This clone was seen a single time. J is TRBJ1-4 and V is TRBV7-6, with 7 positions matching TRBD1. Germline loops: CDR1 SGHVS, CDR2 FNYEAQ. CDR3 size: 14 residues. V lost 5 bases to trimming and J lost 2 bases; unmatched junction nucleotides: 2. The CDR3, as DNA: TGTGCCAGCAGCCCAGGGGGTACTAATGAAAAACTGTTTTTT. Protein: CASSPGGTNEKLFF.

The chain recombines TRBV7-9 with TRBJ2-1, with D perhaps being TRBD1 or TRBD2 (6 bases each). V was cut by 6 bases and J by 4 bases, with 16 bases left in between. The CDR3 has 15 residues. The V gene's germline CDR1 is SEHNR and CDR2 FQNEAQ (reference sequence). In DNA, the CDR3 is TGTGCCAGCAGGGTGGGGGGCCAGTATTACAATGAGCAGTTCTTC. Translated, it gives CASRVGGQYYNEQFF.

This chain links TRBV5-1 with TRBJ2-5; 9 bases align to TRBD1. The length of the CDR3 is 15 residues. The ends lost 4 bases at V and 5 bases at J; junction bases unmatched: 9. Germline V lookup: CDR1 SGHRS, CDR2 YFSETQ. CDR3 protein: CASSAVDRGGETQYF. CDR3 nucleotide sequence: TGCGCCAGCAGCGCGGTGGACAGGGGCGGGGAGACCCAGTACTTC.

This clone was seen only once. The rearrangement uses TRBV6-5 and TRBJ2-1, with D maybe TRBD1 (5 bases). The germline V gene has CDR1 MNHEY and CDR2 SVGAGI. Trimming removed 2 bases at V and 3 bases at J, with 8 bases between. CDR3 length: 14 residues. CDR3 in amino acids: CASSYPGIYNEQFF. The CDR3, as DNA: TGTGCCAGCAGTTACCCAGGGATCTACAATGAGCAGTTCTTC.

This chain joins TRBV7-2 and TRBJ2-1; unclear D gene. Germline CDR1 reads SGHTA; CDR2 reads FQGNSA. Trimming removed 1 base at V and 9 bases at J, with 7 bases between. The CDR3 is 12 residues long. The CDR3 is CASSLVTLEQFF. The CDR3 DNA reads TGTGCCAGCAGCTTAGTTACCCTTGAGCAGTTCTTC.

The chain combines TRBV23-1 with TRBJ2-7; D ambiguous. TRBV23-1 is an open reading frame whose function is uncertain. V gave up 0 bases and J gave up 2 bases, with 11 bases separating them. The length of the CDR3 is 15 residues. For the CDR3, the DNA is TGCGCCAGCAGTCAATCTAATTGGACGGCCTACGAGCAGTACTTC. It encodes CASSQSNWTAYEQYF.

This chain connects TRBV6-4 to TRBJ1-1, with D possibly TRBD1 on 6 matching bases. Trimming left V 3 bases short and J 6 bases short, with 26 bases between. The V gene's germline CDR1 is MRHNA and CDR2 SNTAGT. The CDR3 length is 18 residues. The CDR3 loop is CASSERQGRPSSSPEAFF. The DNA for the CDR3 is TGTGCCAGCAGTGAAAGGCAGGGGCGCCCCAGTTCGAGCCCTGAAGCTTTCTTT.

Comments on this clone: A read error may produce the germline difference seen at one junction end. This chain links TRBV5-5 with TRBJ2-7, with a tentative D call TRBD1 (5 bases). The CDR3 is 15 amino acids. CDR1 is SGHKS and CDR2 is YYEKEE in the germline V gene (reference sequence). The CDR3 sequence is CASSQDLDSLYEQYF. The CDR3 DNA reads as TGCGCCAGCAGCCAAGACCTAGACAGCCTCTACGAGCAGTACTTC.